This is a list of T cell receptor beta chains from one sample in a study of T-cell reconstitution after alpha-beta-depleted transplantation in children. MiXCR, applied by TCRdb to the PCR reads, yields one record per CDR3 protein. This sample has about 600,000 distinct CDR3 sequences, with approximately 12% found just once. Sequenced here: PBMCs, mostly from graft donor cells, sampled 360 days after TCRalphabeta/CD19-depleted stem cell transplant. All receptors come from a male patient younger than 18 who had a stem cell transplant for acute myeloid leukemia, so the T cells may come from the graft donor. The conserved cysteine and the conserved F or W are not part of the CDR3 here.

V gene,J gene,CDR3 protein
TRBV28,TRBJ1-4,ASSLGGTEDEKLF
TRBV29-1,TRBJ2-1,SVDTRDLDNEQF
TRBV14,TRBJ2-1,ASSKSGTEYNEQF
TRBV5-1,TRBJ1-4,ASSLGRVHEKLF
TRBV18,TRBJ2-7,ASSPLGTSTYEQY
TRBV5-1,TRBJ1-1,ASSGTGFDEAF
TRBV28,TRBJ2-7,ASSLWGAGPAYEQY
TRBV7-8,TRBJ2-5,ASSLGTSGRSGETQY
TRBV20-1,TRBJ2-7,SARAPRDLYYEQY
TRBV20-1,TRBJ2-6,SARISGANVLT
TRBV10-3,TRBJ2-1,AITITSGSGNEQF
TRBV28,TRBJ2-7,ASSLPGSGSHEQY
TRBV28,TRBJ2-7,ASSSFLGGQTRSSGRVSYEQY
TRBV5-1,TRBJ2-7,ASSLGAGDPSYEQY
TRBV5-1,TRBJ1-1,ASSLDKGANTEAF
TRBV28,TRBJ1-2,ASSHIKGSLNYGYT
TRBV6-1,TRBJ2-2,ASSPEGSHVGELF
TRBV6-2/TRBV6-3,TRBJ2-3,ASSISNSGRWADTQY
TRBV4-3,TRBJ1-1,ASSSYRGGDTEAF
TRBV2,TRBJ2-3,ASSFPPLGAPLPDTQY
TRBV29-1,TRBJ2-7,SVIHYEQY
TRBV9,TRBJ2-7,ASSVGDSLIYEQY
TRBV7-2,TRBJ2-7,ASSPGLAGFPGYEQY
TRBV7-7,TRBJ2-6,ASSLYRRDTIVEGANVLT
TRBV28,TRBJ2-7,ASTEEVTYEQY
TRBV10-3,TRBJ2-5,AISSGTSGQETQY
TRBV7-7,TRBJ2-2,ASSLATGDGGELF
TRBV30,TRBJ2-7,AWSRFLQGDHGEQY
TRBV6-2/TRBV6-3,TRBJ2-1,ASTLLGDRNEQF
TRBV9,TRBJ2-7,ASSVAGRTYEQY
TRBV20-1,TRBJ2-1,SAQGTSRLNEQF
TRBV25-1,TRBJ1-5,ASSEGGQPQH
TRBV7-9,TRBJ2-7,ASSGSGRAAYEQY
TRBV4-2,TRBJ2-3,ASSQDEEGTDTQY
TRBV12-3/TRBV12-4,TRBJ1-4,ASSLQFERRLF
TRBV20-1,TRBJ2-5,SADPGLAAEETQY
TRBV7-9,TRBJ2-1,ASSLLLGTTDEQF
TRBV6-2/TRBV6-3,TRBJ2-1,ASSMRESYNEQF
TRBV6-5,TRBJ2-3,ASSYSTLAGATDTQY
TRBV12-3/TRBV12-4,TRBJ2-7,ASSSTDNPYEQY
TRBV5-1,TRBJ2-1,ASSFGTSGNEQF
TRBV4-3,TRBJ2-1,ASSQTSGLAKLNEQF
TRBV20-1,TRBJ2-7,SASSGRASYEQY
TRBV3-1,TRBJ2-5,ASSLSDLLETQY
TRBV12-3/TRBV12-4,TRBJ1-5,ASSPDSLNQPQH
TRBV5-1,TRBJ2-1,ASRPGTSGSRGAYNEQF
TRBV5-4,TRBJ2-2,ASSLMRTSGELF
TRBV29-1,TRBJ2-7,SVEDYAGGSYEQY
TRBV7-2,TRBJ2-5,ASSPFGPQETQY
TRBV7-2,TRBJ2-3,ASSQEFSSTDTQY
TRBV12-3/TRBV12-4,TRBJ2-7,ASSPPTNYEQY
TRBV20-1,TRBJ2-2,SAISGLAGATGELF
TRBV7-9,TRBJ1-1,ASSLETATEAF
TRBV12-3/TRBV12-4,TRBJ2-6,ASISPMSSGANVLT
TRBV20-1,TRBJ2-3,SARGDDWGDTQY
TRBV28,TRBJ2-2,ASSMGRGNTGELF